The 30 T cell receptor beta chains below all came from one sample that was sequenced in a study of immune evolution from preneoplasia to lung adenocarcinoma (dated by TCRdb to the early 2020s). Library creation used the immunoSEQ multiplex PCR assay. As stored in TCRdb, this immuneACCESS dataset retains in-frame rearrangements with V and J assigned. A fraction of the clones does not appear; measured against another copy, unresolved V genes explain less than half of the discrepancy, and the remainder lacks a known reason. Recorded for this sample are around 2,700 clones; 65% to 90% of them occurred a single time. The ten biggest clones cover under 2.5% of the sample. Material: FFPE atypical adenomatous hyperplasia tissue from the lung. The cell subset or site label on this specimen signifies: atypical adenomatous hyperplasia (AAH), lung preneoplasia. The source of these receptors is a person aged 65-85 years with lung adenocarcinoma.

The chain is built from TRBV10-3 and TRBJ1-2, with 7 bases lining up with TRBD1. The germline gives CDR1 ENHRY, CDR2 SYGVKD. Trimming cost V 7 bases and J 6 bases; bases outside gene matches: 5. CDR3 length: 12 residues. The CDR3 protein is CAIMRGHDGYTF. The DNA of the CDR3 is TGTGCCATCATGAGGGGGCATGATGGCTACACCTTC.

This clone was detected once. The chain links TRBV6-6 to TRBJ2-1, with no clear D. The CDR3 runs 13 residues. Trimming removed 2 bases at V and 9 bases at J, with 11 bases between. In germline, CDR1 is MNHNY, CDR2 SVGAGI (reference sequence). This CDR3 is CASSYDPPGEQFF. The CDR3 DNA follows: TGTGCCAGCAGTTACGACCCTCCTGGTGAGCAGTTCTTC.

The V call is TRBV7-8, the J call TRBJ2-2; 7 nucleotides align to TRBD1. Trimming took 5 bases from V and 0 from J; bases not matched to a gene: 9. Germline values: CDR1 SGHVS, CDR2 FQNEAQ. The CDR3 has 17 residues. CDR3 in DNA: TGTGCCAGCAGCCTGATTCTACAGGGGCCGAACACCGGGGAGCTGTTTTTT. This translates into CASSLILQGPNTGELFF. Filled out from reference TRBV7-8 and TRBJ2-2, the complete variable domain reads GAGVSQSPRYKVAKRGQDVALRCDPISGHVSLFWYQQALGQGPEFLTYFQNEAQLDKSGLPSDRFFAERPEGSVSTLKIQRTQQEDSAVYLCASSLILQGPNTGELFFGEGSRLTVL.

The genes are TRBV15 and TRBJ2-1, with D uncertain. Germline CDR1 and CDR2: LNHNV and YYDKDF (reference sequence). V lost 1 base and J lost 4, with 8 bases in between. This CDR3 comprises 14 residues. The CDR3 protein is CATSRVLGYNEQFF. CDR3 DNA sequence: TGTGCCACCAGCAGAGTTCTTGGTTACAATGAGCAGTTCTTC. Full variable domain (outside the CDR3, taken from reference TRBV15 and TRBJ2-1): DAMVIQNPRYQVTQFGKPVTLSCSQTLNHNVMYWYQQKSSQAPKLLFHYYDKDFNNEADTPDNFQSRRPNTSFCFLDIRSPGLGDTAMYLCATSRVLGYNEQFFGPGTRLTVL.

This chain connects TRBV7-3 to TRBJ2-5; D uncertain. CDR1 is SGHTA, CDR2 FQGTGA, per germline. V lost 5 bases, J lost 5 bases, and 15 bases lay in between. The CDR3 totals 14 residues. The CDR3 is CASSPAPRVETQYF. CDR3 bases: TGTGCCAGCAGCCCAGCGCCGAGAGTTGAGACCCAGTACTTC. Variable domain in full (rest from reference TRBV7-3 and TRBJ2-5): GAGVSQTPSNKVTEKGKYVELRCDPISGHTALYWYRQSLGQGPEFLIYFQGTGAADDSGLPNDRFFAVRPEGSVSTLKIQRTERGDSAVYLCASSPAPRVETQYFGPGTRLLVL.

The chain links TRBV9 to TRBJ1-1, with TRBD1 matching over 8 bases. Per the germline V gene, CDR1 is SGDLS and CDR2 is YYNGEE. J was trimmed by 3 bases and V by 0 bases; bases with no gene match: 16. The CDR3 runs to 19 residues. As DNA, the CDR3 is TGTGCCAGCAGCGTAGAGCTACTGACAGGGGTCGTGATGGACACTGAAGCTTTCTTT. The encoded protein is CASSVELLTGVVMDTEAFF.

The gene calls are TRBV4-1 and TRBJ1-1; D remains ambiguous. Germline-derived CDR1 and CDR2 are MGHRA and YSYEKL. The CDR3 length is 15 residues. V lost 0 bases and J 4 bases, leaving 12 bases between the germline ends. CDR3 sequence (DNA): TGCGCCAGCAGCCAAGAACCCCGGTACGGCACTGAAGCTTTCTTT. Translated: CASSQEPRYGTEAFF.

The V and J genes are TRBV30 and TRBJ1-3, with TRBD1 as a possible D gene (6 bases). The CDR3 is 16 amino acids. Germline CDR1 GTSNPN, CDR2 SVGIG (reference sequence). The germline V and J ends were trimmed by 0 bases and 4 bases, with 16 bases remaining between them. The CDR3 DNA reads as TGTGCCTGGAGTGTGGAAAGGACAGTCGGCGGAAACACCATATATTTT. Protein product: CAWSVERTVGGNTIYF.

A word on this clone: Other DNA sequences within the sample encode an identical CDR3. The CDR3 reads CASSLARVNTGELFF. DNA of the CDR3: TGCGCCAGCAGCTTGGCGCGGGTTAACACCGGGGAGCTGTTTTTT. The chain employs TRBV5-1 and TRBJ2-2; D perhaps matches TRBD2 (5 bases). The germline V gene has CDR1 SGHRS and CDR2 YFSETQ. The CDR3 contains 15 residues. The V end lost 0 bases, the J end lost 2 bases, and 8 bases lay between the germline ends.

This chain joins TRBV19 and TRBJ1-1; 8 bases match TRBD1. There are 14 residues in the CDR3. Trimming removed 10 bases from V and 1 base from J; junction bases left unmatched: 8. Germline V CDR1 and CDR2: LNHDA, SQIVND (reference sequence). The CDR3 protein is CATGQVMGNTEAFF. The DNA of the CDR3 is TGTGCCACGGGACAGGTAATGGGGAACACTGAAGCTTTCTTT.

For this clone: Other DNA sequences of this sample code for an identical CDR3. The genes are TRBV28 and TRBJ2-7; 7 bases match TRBD1. Germline trimming cut 3 bases from V and 1 base from J; bases unmatched to any gene: 3. Germline loops: CDR1 MDHEN, CDR2 SYDVKM. The CDR3 covers 14 residues. CDR3 protein: CASSFEGASYEQYF. The CDR3 coding sequence is TGTGCCAGCAGTTTCGAGGGGGCTTCCTACGAGCAGTACTTC.

The chain recombines TRBV9 with TRBJ2-5; 8 bases fit TRBD2. The CDR3 has 16 residues. Germline CDR1 is SGDLS and CDR2 is YYNGEE. J was trimmed by 2 bases and V by 0 bases; bases with no gene match: 6. CDR3 nucleotides: TGTGCCAGCAGCGTAGGAGTAGCGGGATGGCAAGAGACCCAGTACTTC. It codes for CASSVGVAGWQETQYF. The whole variable domain, remainder taken from reference TRBV9 and TRBJ2-5, is DSGVTQTPKHLITATGQRVTLRCSPRSGDLSVYWYQQSLDQGLQFLIQYYNGEERAKGNILERFSAQQFPDLHSELNLSSLELGDSALYFCASSVGVAGWQETQYFGPGTRLLVL.

The J gene is TRBJ1-2, the V gene TRBV7-8, with TRBD1 matching over 7 bases. After removal of 5 bases from V and 4 bases from J, the junction contained 10 bases not matched to a gene. This CDR3 region has 15 residues. Germline assignment: CDR1 SGHVS and CDR2 FQNEAQ. The CDR3 is CASSPWDSTGYGYTF. For the CDR3, the DNA is TGTGCCAGCAGCCCGTGGGACAGTACAGGCTATGGCTACACCTTC.

DNA for the CDR3: TGTGCCATCCAGCCAGGGGCGCGGACCGGGGAGCTGTTTTTT. It codes for CAIQPGARTGELFF. The genes are TRBV28 and TRBJ2-2; TRBD1 is a possible D gene (6 bases). The V gene's germline CDR1 is MDHEN and CDR2 SYDVKM. CDR3 length: 14 residues. The V gene lost 10 bases and the J gene lost 5 bases, with 17 bases spanning the gap.

This chain links TRBV11-2 with TRBJ2-1; 12 positions agree with TRBD1. The germline CDR1 and CDR2 sequences are SGHAT and FQNNGV. This CDR3 has 15 residues. Trimming took 5 bases from V and 7 from J; bases not matched to a gene: 6. The DNA for the CDR3 is TGTGCCAGCAGCCCAGGGGACAGGGGGCTTAATGAGCAGTTCTTC. Its protein is CASSPGDRGLNEQFF.

This clone appeared a single time. J is TRBJ1-2 and V is TRBV28; 8 bases align to TRBD1. Germline CDR1 is MDHEN and CDR2 is SYDVKM. The length of the CDR3 is 14 residues. Trimming removed 4 bases from V and 3 bases from J; junction bases left unmatched: 4. CDR3 residues: CASSSPGQDYGYTF. In nucleotides, the CDR3 is TGTGCCAGCAGTTCTCCGGGACAGGACTATGGCTACACCTTC.

V and J are TRBV19 and TRBJ2-3; TRBD2 matches at 7 bases. This CDR3 spans 17 amino acids. Germline V gene data show CDR1 as LNHDA and CDR2 as SQIVND (reference sequence). Unmatched junction bases numbered 18, after V lost 7 bases and J lost 5 bases. This CDR3 is CASMKWVGGSGGDTQYF. The CDR3 DNA sequence: TGTGCCAGTATGAAGTGGGTAGGCGGGAGTGGGGGAGATACGCAGTATTTT. Together with reference TRBV19 and TRBJ2-3, the CDR3 gives the full variable domain: DGGITQSPKYLFRKEGQNVTLSCEQNLNHDAMYWYRQDPGQGLRLIYYSQIVNDFQKGDIAEGYSVSREKKESFPLTVTSAQKNPTAFYLCASMKWVGGSGGDTQYFGPGTRLTVL.

The rearrangement uses TRBV15 and TRBJ2-7; 12 bases are a match to TRBD2. There are 14 residues in the CDR3. The V gene end was trimmed by 8 bases and the J gene end by 7 bases; junction bases not matched to a gene: 9. Germline CDR1 LNHNV, CDR2 YYDKDF (reference sequence). DNA of the CDR3: TGTGCCACCGGGTCCCTAGCGGGAGGGGGGGAGCAGTACTTC. This codes for CATGSLAGGGEQYF. Together with reference TRBV15 and TRBJ2-7, the CDR3 gives the full variable domain: DAMVIQNPRYQVTQFGKPVTLSCSQTLNHNVMYWYQQKSSQAPKLLFHYYDKDFNNEADTPDNFQSRRPNTSFCFLDIRSPGLGDTAMYLCATGSLAGGGEQYFGPGTRLTVT.

This chain uses TRBV28 with TRBJ1-5, with a possible D match to TRBD1 (6 bases). V was trimmed by 6 bases and J by 4 bases, leaving 19 bases between them. CDR3 length: 16 residues. CDR1 is MDHEN, CDR2 SYDVKM, per germline. The CDR3 DNA reads TGTGCCAGCAGCGTACCCCAGGGGCTGCATAATCAGCCCCAGCATTTT. Protein product: CASSVPQGLHNQPQHF. Full variable domain (missing parts from reference TRBV28 and TRBJ1-5): DVKVTQSSRYLVKRTGEKVFLECVQDMDHENMFWYRQDPGLGLRLIYFSYDVKMKEKGDIPEGYSVSREKKERFSLILESASTNQTSMYLCASSVPQGLHNQPQHFGDGTRLSIL.

The chain employs TRBV18 and TRBJ2-1; TRBD2 matches 9 bases. Germline V lookup: CDR1 KGHSH, CDR2 LQKENI. This CDR3 has 19 amino acids. V trimming: 6 bases; J trimming: 1 base; junction bases outside the gene matches: 16. The CDR3 DNA follows: TGTGCCAGCTCTCGCACCCGTGGCGAAGCGGGAGGTTCCTACAATGAGCAGTTCTTC. It yields the protein CASSRTRGEAGGSYNEQFF.

The chain employs TRBV30 and TRBJ2-1; D is possibly TRBD1 (9 bases). The germline gives CDR1 GTSNPN, CDR2 SVGIG (reference sequence). With 8 bases removed from V and 7 bases from J, the gap between germline ends came to 27 bases. The CDR3 is 16 amino acids. The CDR3 is CAGTGSLAGGLNEQFF. The DNA for the CDR3 is TGTGCCGGGACAGGGTCGTTGGCGGGAGGCTTGAATGAGCAGTTCTTC.

J is TRBJ2-3 and V is TRBV6-4; 14 nucleotides agree with TRBD2. V shed 7 bases and J 2 bases; nucleotides not matched to a gene: 14. Germline-derived CDR1 and CDR2 are MRHNA and SNTAGT. The CDR3 totals 19 residues. The CDR3 bases are TGTGCCAGCAACAAGAGCGAGACTAGCGGGAGGGCCCTCACAGATACGCAGTATTTT. Amino acids: CASNKSETSGRALTDTQYF.

V usage is TRBV5-1 and J usage is TRBJ2-2, with D possibly being TRBD1 (6 bases). The germline gives CDR1 SGHRS, CDR2 YFSETQ. Trimming stripped 6 bases from V and 0 bases from J, with 12 bases between. This CDR3 region has 15 residues. The CDR3: CASNRETANTGELFF. Written as DNA, the CDR3 is TGCGCCAGCAACAGGGAAACTGCGAACACCGGGGAGCTGTTTTTT.

V gene TRBV27 combines with J gene TRBJ2-7; no definite D call. The CDR3 is 12 residues long. Trimming took off 6 bases at V and 2 bases at J, with 8 bases between the two ends. Germline assignment: CDR1 MNHEY and CDR2 SMNVEV (reference sequence). In DNA form, the CDR3 reads TGTGCCAGCAGATCCTTCGCCTACGAGCAGTACTTC. This codes for CASRSFAYEQYF.

The genes are TRBV19 and TRBJ2-7, with D perhaps being TRBD1 or TRBD2 (6 bases each). Trimming cost V 3 bases and J 2 bases, with 11 bases left between them. Germline CDR1 and CDR2: LNHDA and SQIVND (reference sequence). The CDR3 is 14 residues long. The CDR3 region has the DNA TGTGCCAGTAGTATCGGAGGGGGGACCTACGAGCAGTACTTC. Protein sequence: CASSIGGGTYEQYF. The whole variable domain, filled in from reference TRBV19 and TRBJ2-7, reads DGGITQSPKYLFRKEGQNVTLSCEQNLNHDAMYWYRQDPGQGLRLIYYSQIVNDFQKGDIAEGYSVSREKKESFPLTVTSAQKNPTAFYLCASSIGGGTYEQYFGPGTRLTVT.

V is TRBV28 and J is TRBJ1-2; D gene unclear. Trimming took off 3 bases at V and 0 bases at J, with 8 bases between the two ends. The germline CDR1 and CDR2 sequences are MDHEN and SYDVKM. The CDR3 length is 14 residues. The CDR3 reads CASSFPLANYGYTF. DNA for the CDR3: TGTGCCAGCAGTTTTCCGCTAGCTAACTATGGCTACACCTTC.

The CDR3: CAAGQMNTGELFF. CDR3 bases: TGTGCCGCGGGACAGATGAACACCGGGGAGCTGTTTTTT. The chain carries TRBV30 and TRBJ2-2, with D tentatively TRBD1 (7 bases). Trimming pared 8 bases from V and 1 base from J, leaving 11 bases between. The germline CDR1 and CDR2 sequences are GTSNPN and SVGIG (reference sequence). The CDR3 has 13 amino acids.

The V call is TRBV18, the J call TRBJ1-5, with D maybe TRBD1 (5 bases). The CDR3 extends over 15 amino acids. V lost 1 base, J lost 0 bases, and 7 bases lay in between. Germline V gives CDR1 KGHSH, CDR2 LQKENI. The CDR3 nucleotides read TGTGCCAGCTCACCACGGGGGAATAGCAATCAGCCCCAGCATTTT. Amino acid sequence: CASSPRGNSNQPQHF.

This clone is a singleton in its sample. The CDR3 protein is CASSLALGTDTQYF. The CDR3, as DNA: TGTGCCAGCAGCTTGGCGCTAGGCACAGATACGCAGTATTTT. This chain joins TRBV5-6 and TRBJ2-3; no clear D. V lost 0 bases and J 1 base, leaving 6 bases between the germline ends. CDR3 size: 14 residues. CDR1 is SGHDT, CDR2 YYEEEE, per germline.

The V and J genes are TRBV5-6 and TRBJ2-1; possible D gene TRBD2, 6 bases. The CDR3 has 15 residues. The V gene lost 0 bases and the J gene lost 5 bases, with 12 bases spanning the gap. CDR1 is SGHDT and CDR2 is YYEEEE in the germline V gene. DNA for the CDR3: TGTGCCAGCAGCTTGGGACTAGTTGGACACAATGAGCAGTTCTTC. Translation gives CASSLGLVGHNEQFF.